This T cell receptor (beta chain) was captured by sequencing in a study of blood T cell repertoires in COVID-19. Study information: T cells, B-cell-depleted T cells, or PBMCs supplied cDNA or gDNA.

From germline, CDR1 is SGDLS and CDR2 YYNGEE. The V end lost 0 bases, the J end lost 4 bases, and 4 bases lay between the germline ends. The CDR3 runs 12 residues. Clones were sequenced by immunoSEQ multiplex PCR, and TCRdb holds only the in-frame ones, with some missing. The table includes 97,000 or so clones, around 80% detected once. V usage is TRBV9 and J usage is TRBJ1-2; no firm D call. This sequence was found in a man between 60 and 75 years old with active or convalescent COVID-19. Sequencing was done on a sample of peripheral blood. The CDR3 here is CASSVDSYGYTF. The CDR3 coding sequence is TGTGCCAGCAGCGTAGACAGCTATGGCTACACCTTC.